The T cell receptor (beta chain) described here comes from a study of T cell responses to AZD1222 COVID-19 vaccine. Concerning this clone: Its antigen is as yet unknown.

Study-level points and caveats: Epitopes outside B.1.351 and B.1.1.7 mutated regions reportedly drew nearly half of spike TCRs. Clonal diversity may have been underestimated, and the donors were mostly white British, with more females than males. Vaccination with two AZD1222 doses was followed by a rise in Spike-specific TCR breadth and depth.

Clones were read by immunoSEQ multiplex PCR, and TCRdb kept only the in-frame ones, dropping some. Of around 150,000 clones detected, less than 95% appear once; the ten largest clones hold approximately 0.58%. Trimming took 7 bases from V and 5 from J, leaving 17 bases between them. The CDR3 is 14 residues long. Germline V lookup: CDR1 SQVTM, CDR2 ANQGSEA. The source was peripheral blood, collected on day 0 of AZD1222 vaccination. The TCR originated in an adult in good health. The chain links TRBV29-1 to TRBJ1-4, with a weak D call TRBD1 (6 bases). CDR3 in DNA: TGCAGCGCCCTACCCGCAGGGGCCAATGAAAAACTGTTTTTT. This gives the protein CSALPAGANEKLFF.